This T cell receptor beta chain was obtained from a study of OX40 agonist ivuxolimab in advanced cancers. Study in general: An agonistic anti-OX40 (CD134) antibody, ivuxolimab, was used to treat the patients. Ivuxolimab, which patients received intravenously every 2 weeks, was dosed at 0.01 to 10 mg/kg.

Blood sampling took place at baseline, cycle 4 day 1, and cycle 7 day 1. Sequencing used immunoSEQ multiplex PCR; TCRdb keeps in-frame clones, though not all of them. The data hold more than 95,000 clones, with more than 85% observed a single time. Germline values: CDR1 KGHSH, CDR2 LQKENI. The CDR3 sequence is 13 residues long. Trimming shortened V by 5 bases and J by 10 bases, and 15 bases separated the two germline ends. Regarding the study as a whole: The study observed clonal expansion of CD4+ and CD8+ blood T cells by week 6 at 0.1 to 3.0 mg/kg.

Concerning this clone itself: Its antigen remains unknown.

This chain uses TRBV18 with TRBJ2-4; possible D gene TRBD1, 6 bases. The specimen comprised CD4+ or CD8+ T cells sorted from blood, sampled in a trial of the OX40 agonist ivuxolimab. This receptor was obtained from an adult with an advanced solid tumor such as melanoma, head and neck, liver or kidney cancer. The CDR3 sequence: CASSTRDTTIQYF. CDR3 DNA: TGTGCCAGCTCAACCCGGGACACAACTATTCAGTACTTC.